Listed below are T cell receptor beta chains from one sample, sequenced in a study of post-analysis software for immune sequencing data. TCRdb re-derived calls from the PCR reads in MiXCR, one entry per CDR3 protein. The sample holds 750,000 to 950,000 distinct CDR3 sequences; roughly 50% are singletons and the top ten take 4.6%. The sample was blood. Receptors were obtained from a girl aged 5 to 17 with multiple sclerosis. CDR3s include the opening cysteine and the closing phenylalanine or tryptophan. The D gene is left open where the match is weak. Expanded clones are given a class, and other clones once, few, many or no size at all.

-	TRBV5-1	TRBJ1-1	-	TGCGCCAGCAGCTTGTGGGGGTACACTGAAGCTTTCTTT	CASSLWGYTEAFF
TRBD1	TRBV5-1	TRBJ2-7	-	TGCGCCAGCGCAAGTACAGGGGTACACGAGCAGTACTTC	CASASTGVHEQYF
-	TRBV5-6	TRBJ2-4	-	TGTGCCAGCAGTAGCTTGACTCTAGCCAAAAACATTCAGTACTTC	CASSSLTLAKNIQYF
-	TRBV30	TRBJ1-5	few	TGTGCCTGGAGTACGACGAACCCGAGCCAGCCCCAGCATTTT	CAWSTTNPSQPQHF
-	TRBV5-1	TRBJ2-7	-	TGCGCCAGCAGCCAACTAGGGGGTTACGAGCAGTACTTC	CASSQLGGYEQYF
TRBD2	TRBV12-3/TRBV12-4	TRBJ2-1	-	TGTGCCAGCAGTGTAGGAACTAGCGGGGGGAACAATGAGCAGTTCTTC	CASSVGTSGGNNEQFF
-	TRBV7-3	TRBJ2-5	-	TGTGCCAGCAGCACCCAGCCGGCAGAGACCCAGTACTTC	CASSTQPAETQYF
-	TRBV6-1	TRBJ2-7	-	TGTGCCAGCAGAGAACCGGGACAAGGGACCAACGAGCAGTACTTC	CASREPGQGTNEQYF
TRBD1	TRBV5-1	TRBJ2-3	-	TGCGCCAGCAGCTGGACAGGGACGTCGAGCACAGATACGCAGTATTTT	CASSWTGTSSTDTQYF
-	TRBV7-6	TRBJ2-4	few	TGTGCCAGCAGCTTAGGAGAGGGGTTCACCAAAAACATTCAGTACTTC	CASSLGEGFTKNIQYF
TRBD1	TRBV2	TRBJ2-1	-	TGTGCCAGCAGGTACCGGGACAGGCAGTTCTTC	CASRYRDRQFF
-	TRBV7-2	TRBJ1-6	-	TGTGCCAGCAGACGAACCCTGGGGGGCCCACGCGAGTCACCCCTCCACTTT	CASRRTLGGPRESPLHF
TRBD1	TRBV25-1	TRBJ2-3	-	TGTGCCAGCAGACGACAGGGATCAAGCACAGATACGCAGTATTTT	CASRRQGSSTDTQYF
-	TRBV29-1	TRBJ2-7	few	TGCAGCGTTGTCGAGGGTTTAGGCTACGAGCAGTACTTC	CSVVEGLGYEQYF
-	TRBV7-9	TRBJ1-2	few	TGTGCCAGCAGCATTGGGGGCGGCTACACCTTC	CASSIGGGYTF
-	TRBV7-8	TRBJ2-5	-	TGTGCCATCAGGTTGGAACGAGAGACCCAGTACTTC	CAIRLERETQYF
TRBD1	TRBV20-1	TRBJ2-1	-	TGCAGTGCTTCGTTAGGGACAGGGTACAATGAGCAGTTCTTC	CSASLGTGYNEQFF
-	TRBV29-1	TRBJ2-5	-	TGCAGCTCCCGGACTCGGGGGGAGACCCAGTACTTC	CSSRTRGETQYF
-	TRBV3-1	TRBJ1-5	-	TGTGCCAGCAGCCTACACGACATGGGGGGAAACCAGCCCCAGCATTTT	CASSLHDMGGNQPQHF
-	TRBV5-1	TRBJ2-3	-	TGCGCCAGCAGCTTGTACGGGTCAGATACGCAGTATTTT	CASSLYGSDTQYF
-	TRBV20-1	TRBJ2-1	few	TGCAGTGCTAGAGATGTCTACAGGGCGAATGAGCAGTTCTTC	CSARDVYRANEQFF
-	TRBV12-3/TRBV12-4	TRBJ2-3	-	TGTGCCAGCAGTTTCAAGGGAAATACGCAGTATTTT	CASSFKGNTQYF
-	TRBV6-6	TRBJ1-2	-	TGTGCCAGCAGTTTTGGGCAGACGAGCTACACCTTC	CASSFGQTSYTF
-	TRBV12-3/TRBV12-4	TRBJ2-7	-	TGTGCCAGCAGTTTCGGAACAGGGCAAGACGAGCAGTACTTC	CASSFGTGQDEQYF